This T cell receptor beta chain was captured in a study of response to subunit inactivated influenza vaccine. Study-wide results and caveats: Authors suggested each seasonal influenza vaccination recruits few new T cells.

Points on this clonotype: The antigen remains unidentified.

Germline V gene lookup returns CDR1 MGHDK and CDR2 SYGVNS. The CDR3 is 15 residues long. After removal of 7 bases from V and 3 bases from J, the junction contained 8 bases not matched to a gene. TCRdb re-called the RT-PCR reads with MiXCR, one entry per CDR3 protein. Among some 800,000 distinct CDR3 sequences listed, 21% were seen once. The rearrangement links TRBV25-1 to TRBJ1-4; 7 bases match TRBD1. This clonotype originated in a man aged 50-60 years who received an inactivated influenza vaccine. The sequenced sample was PBMCs from blood, obtained less than 6 days after vaccination. The CDR3 region has the DNA TGTGCCAGCACCCACTCGGACAGGCCTAATGAAAAACTGTTTTTT. It encodes CASTHSDRPNEKLFF. Full variable domain (outside the CDR3, taken from reference TRBV25-1 and TRBJ1-4): EADIYQTPRYLVIGTGKKITLECSQTMGHDKMYWYQQDPGMELHLIHYSYGVNSTEKGDLSSESTVSRIRTEHFPLTLESARPSHTSQYLCASTHSDRPNEKLFFGSGTQLSVL.